These 22 T cell receptor beta chains were all obtained from the same sample, sequenced in a study of response to subunit inactivated influenza vaccine. TCRdb itself ran the RT-PCR reads through MiXCR, one entry per CDR3 protein. The sample comprises 600,000 to 700,000 distinct CDR3 sequences, 12% to 15% of which are singletons, and approximately 7.6% rests with the top ten. Sequencing used PBMCs from blood, obtained approximately 15 days before vaccination. The receptors were gathered from a man in his fifties who received an inactivated influenza vaccine.

This clonotype was seen many times. The chain uses TRBV6-5 and TRBJ1-1, with D unclear. CDR3 length: 13 amino acids. CDR1 and CDR2 from the germline V gene are MNHEY and SVGAGI. V was shortened by 2 bases and J by 1 base, with 5 bases between the two germline ends. CDR3 region: CASSYNRNTEAFF. In DNA, the CDR3 is TGTGCCAGCAGTTACAACAGGAACACTGAAGCTTTCTTT.

The chain joins TRBV18 to TRBJ2-1; 8 bases are a match to TRBD2. This CDR3 has 15 residues. Trimming at V came to 0 bases and at J to 3 bases, leaving 1 base not matched to a gene. Germline CDR1 reads KGHSH; CDR2 reads LQKENI. The chain's CDR3 is CASSPPGLDYNEQFF. In nucleotides, the CDR3 is TGTGCCAGCTCACCACCGGGACTAGACTACAATGAGCAGTTCTTC.

In its sample, this clonotype was seen a few times. The CDR3 sequence: CASSQDSSHEQFF. In DNA form, the CDR3 reads TGTGCCAGCAGCCAGGACTCATCGCATGAGCAGTTCTTC. This rearrangement joins TRBV5-6 to TRBJ2-1, with a weak D call TRBD2 (5 bases). Germline CDR1 is SGHDT and CDR2 is YYEEEE. The length of the CDR3 is 13 residues. Trimming removed 4 bases from V and 8 bases from J, with 13 bases in between.

The chain recombines TRBV12-3 or TRBV12-4 with TRBJ2-4; possible D gene TRBD1, 6 bases. The CDR3 has 12 residues. Trimming pared 4 bases from V and 8 bases from J, leaving 9 bases between. The CDR3 sequence is CASSSAGDIQYF. The DNA of the CDR3 is TGTGCCAGCAGTTCTGCAGGGGACATTCAGTACTTC.

The chain uses TRBV10-3 and TRBJ2-1, with 14 positions matching TRBD2. The CDR3 has 17 amino acids. The junction had 3 bases not matched to a gene; V was cut back by 4 bases and J by 1 base. The germline gives CDR1 ENHRY, CDR2 SYGVKD. The CDR3 bases are TGTGCCATCAGTGGGACTAGCGGGGGGCCTTCCTACAATGAGCAGTTCTTC. Residues: CAISGTSGGPSYNEQFF.

This clonotype was found many times. The J gene is TRBJ2-2, the V gene TRBV9; 7 bases fit TRBD2. The V gene's germline CDR1 is SGDLS and CDR2 YYNGEE. CDR3 length: 14 residues. The ends lost 2 bases at V and 7 bases at J; junction bases unmatched: 5. Here the CDR3 reads CASSVGLDGGELFF. The CDR3, as DNA: TGTGCCAGCAGCGTTGGACTAGACGGCGGGGAGCTGTTTTTT.

This clonotype was seen ten or more times. The chain carries TRBV29-1 and TRBJ2-7, with 7 bases identical to TRBD2. The length of the CDR3 is 14 residues. The junction had 5 bases not matched to a gene; V was cut back by 0 bases and J by 3 bases. CDR1 is SQVTM and CDR2 is ANQGSEA in the germline V gene. The CDR3 loop reads CSVEDRGRDYEQYF. As DNA, the CDR3 is TGCAGCGTTGAAGATCGTGGGAGGGACTACGAGCAGTACTTC.

The chain joins TRBV6-5 to TRBJ2-3; 7 bases are a match to TRBD2. CDR1 MNHEY and CDR2 SVGAGI come from the germline V gene. This CDR3 spans 16 amino acids. Germline trimming cut 0 bases from V and 2 bases from J; bases unmatched to any gene: 5. This chain's CDR3 is CASSYSPGLPTDTQYF. CDR3 coding DNA: TGTGCCAGCAGTTACTCCCCGGGACTACCCACAGATACGCAGTATTTT.

This chain uses TRBV4-3 with TRBJ2-3; unclear D gene. CDR3 size: 13 residues. V was trimmed by 3 bases and J by 4 bases, leaving 8 bases between them. Per the germline V gene, CDR1 is LGHNA and CDR2 is YSLEER. The CDR3 protein is CASSHFPSDTQYF. Here the CDR3 DNA reads TGCGCCAGCAGCCATTTCCCGTCAGATACGCAGTATTTT.

This rearrangement joins TRBV9 to TRBJ2-1, with 9 bases identical to TRBD1. The V and J ends lost 7 bases and 0 bases, in that order; junction bases with no gene match: 5. The V gene's germline CDR1 is SGDLS and CDR2 YYNGEE. CDR3 length equals 15 residues. CDR3 DNA sequence: TGTGCCAGCGGATTACAGGGGGCCTCCTACAATGAGCAGTTCTTC. Encoded protein: CASGLQGASYNEQFF.

The CDR3 DNA reads TGCGCCAGCAGCAGCAACTGGCCGGGAGGGCCTCTCACTGAGCAGTTCTTC. Its protein is CASSSNWPGGPLTEQFF. The chain uses TRBV5-1 and TRBJ2-1; 8 bases are shared with TRBD2. In germline, CDR1 is SGHRS, CDR2 YFSETQ. With 4 bases clipped from V and 9 bases from J, the junction kept 18 bases outside the gene matches. The CDR3 sequence is 17 residues long.

This clonotype has just a few counts. The rearrangement links TRBV20-1 to TRBJ1-2; possibly TRBD1 for D (6 bases). V shed 5 bases and J shed 3 bases, with 7 bases lying between them. Germline V gene data show CDR1 as DFQATT and CDR2 as SNEGSKA (reference sequence). The CDR3 has 11 residues. The CDR3 DNA follows: TGCAGTGCTGCAGGGGACTATGGCTACACCTTC. Its protein product is CSAAGDYGYTF.

This clonotype was seen repeatedly, ten times or more. This chain links TRBV2 with TRBJ2-7; D is uncertain. The germline gives CDR1 SNHLY, CDR2 FYNNEI. The V gene lost 7 bases and the J gene lost 0 bases, with 7 bases spanning the gap. The CDR3 has 12 residues. CDR3 in DNA: TGTGCCAGCACCGATTCCTCCTACGAGCAGTACTTC. It yields the protein CASTDSSYEQYF.

The V gene is TRBV7-2, the J gene TRBJ2-2; weak D call: TRBD1 (6 bases). CDR1 and CDR2 from the germline V gene are SGHTA and FQGNSA. V lost 6 bases to trimming and J lost 0 bases, with 14 bases between them. The CDR3 runs 16 residues. CDR3 region: CASRQSGVPNTGELFF. The CDR3 DNA follows: TGTGCCAGCAGACAGTCAGGGGTCCCGAACACCGGGGAGCTGTTTTTT.

The chain links TRBV6-5 to TRBJ1-1; D is undetermined. CDR3 length equals 13 residues. Germline V gene sequence: CDR1 MNHEY, CDR2 SVGAGI. V was clipped by 0 bases and J by 5 bases, with 7 bases between them. CDR3 residues: CASSYSAGTEAFF. The CDR3 nucleotides are TGTGCCAGCAGTTACTCTGCGGGGACTGAAGCTTTCTTT.

This clonotype was counted only a few times. The V and J genes are TRBV11-2 and TRBJ2-2; no clear D. The V gene lost 0 bases and the J gene lost 9 bases, with 5 bases spanning the gap. The CDR3 is 12 amino acids. Per the germline V gene, CDR1 is SGHAT and CDR2 is FQNNGV. CDR3 loop: CASSLEGRELFF. CDR3 DNA sequence: TGTGCCAGCAGCTTAGAGGGTCGGGAGCTGTTTTTT.

This clonotype was seen repeatedly, ten times or more. The V and J genes are TRBV29-1 and TRBJ2-5; 10 nucleotides line up with TRBD1. J gave up 5 bases and V 4 bases, and 13 bases lay outside the gene matches. Germline values: CDR1 SQVTM, CDR2 ANQGSEA. CDR3 length: 16 residues. The CDR3 nucleotides read TGCAGCGTTGGCTTTAGGGGACAGGGGTCGCGGGAGACCCAGTACTTC. It is translated as CSVGFRGQGSRETQYF.

This clonotype was seen at least ten times. This chain links TRBV5-5 with TRBJ2-7; 10 bases match TRBD1. The J segment lost 2 bases and the V segment lost 3 bases, leaving 5 bases of the junction unmatched. Germline CDR1 is SGHKS and CDR2 is YYEKEE (reference sequence). This CDR3 is built from 15 residues. The CDR3 sequence: CASSYGGQGAYEQYF. The CDR3 nucleotides read TGTGCCAGCAGCTACGGAGGACAGGGGGCCTACGAGCAGTACTTC. The complete variable domain, with remaining parts taken from reference TRBV5-5 and TRBJ2-7, reads DAGVTQSPTHLIKTRGQQVTLRCSPISGHKSVSWYQQVLGQGPQFIFQYYEKEERGRGNFPDRFSARQFPNYSSELNVNALLLGDSALYLCASSYGGQGAYEQYFGPGTRLTVT.

This rearrangement joins TRBV20-1 to TRBJ2-7; 11 bases align to TRBD2. Losses at the gene ends were 1 base for V and 2 bases for J; bases not matched to a gene: 4. Germline CDR1 reads DFQATT; CDR2 reads SNEGSKA (reference sequence). The CDR3 runs 15 residues. Here the CDR3 reads CSARVSGRGPYEQYF. CDR3 DNA sequence: TGCAGTGCTAGAGTTAGCGGGAGGGGTCCCTACGAGCAGTACTTC.

The chain links TRBV4-2 to TRBJ2-7; D might be TRBD1 (10 bases). The V end lost 4 bases, the J end lost 5 bases, and 30 bases lay between the germline ends. Looked up from germline, CDR1 is LGHNA and CDR2 is YNFKEQ. The CDR3 loop spans 19 amino acids. DNA of the CDR3: TGTGCCAGCAGCCCCCGGACAGGGGGGTCTAGCGGGACCCCCCACGAGCAGTACTTC. Its protein product is CASSPRTGGSSGTPHEQYF.

The J gene is TRBJ2-3, the V gene TRBV25-1; D not resolved. CDR3 length equals 13 residues. Germline CDR1 and CDR2: MGHDK and SYGVNS. The V end lost 4 bases, the J end lost 4 bases, and 9 bases lay between the germline ends. DNA of the CDR3: TGTGCCAGCAGTGTTCTAGGATCAGATACGCAGTATTTT. Residues: CASSVLGSDTQYF.

The genes are TRBV28 and TRBJ1-1, with 8 bases lining up with TRBD1. Looked up from germline, CDR1 is MDHEN and CDR2 is SYDVKM. This CDR3 has 15 residues. The junction had 10 bases not matched to a gene; V was cut back by 6 bases and J by 4 bases. CDR3 nucleotide sequence: TGTGCCAGCAGCTACGACAGGGGAGGATTCACTGAAGCTTTCTTT. Protein product: CASSYDRGGFTEAFF.